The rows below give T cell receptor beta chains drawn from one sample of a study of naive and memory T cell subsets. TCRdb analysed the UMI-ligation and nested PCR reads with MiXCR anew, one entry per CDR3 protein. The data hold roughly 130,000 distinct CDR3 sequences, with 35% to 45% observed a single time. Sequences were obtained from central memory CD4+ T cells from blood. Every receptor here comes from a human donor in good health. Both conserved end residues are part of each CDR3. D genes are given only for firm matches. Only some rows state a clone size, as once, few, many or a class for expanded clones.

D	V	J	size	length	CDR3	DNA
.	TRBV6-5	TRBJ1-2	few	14	CASRLGTDFWGYTF	TGTGCCAGCAGACTCGGGACTGACTTTTGGGGCTACACCTTC
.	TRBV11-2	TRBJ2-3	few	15	CASSFSGGTTDTQYF	TGTGCCAGCAGCTTTTCGGGGGGCACCACAGATACGCAGTATTTT
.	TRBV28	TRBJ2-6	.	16	CASSRPWGSGANVLTF	TGTGCCAGCAGTCGACCGTGGGGCTCTGGGGCCAACGTCCTGACTTTC
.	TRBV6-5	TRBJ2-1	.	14	CASSYQQLYNEQFF	TGTGCCAGCAGTTACCAACAACTATACAATGAGCAGTTCTTC
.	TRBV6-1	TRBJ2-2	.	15	CASSPRQRNTGELFF	TGTGCCAGCAGTCCCCGACAGAGAAACACCGGGGAGCTGTTTTTT
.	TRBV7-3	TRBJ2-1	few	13	CASSLTGGNEQFF	TGTGCCAGCAGCTTAACAGGGGGCAATGAGCAGTTCTTC
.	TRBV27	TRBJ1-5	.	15	CASRGNRNSNQPQHF	TGTGCCAGCAGAGGAAACAGAAATAGCAATCAGCCCCAGCATTTT
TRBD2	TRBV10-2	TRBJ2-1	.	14	CASRLAGGPNEQFF	TGCGCCAGCAGACTAGCGGGAGGGCCCAATGAGCAGTTCTTC
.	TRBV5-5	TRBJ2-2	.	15	CASSRGEGHTGELFF	TGTGCCAGCAGCCGCGGAGAGGGGCACACCGGGGAGCTGTTTTTT
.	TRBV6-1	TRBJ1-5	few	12	CASSDQYQPQHF	TGTGCCAGCAGTGATCAGTATCAGCCCCAGCATTTT
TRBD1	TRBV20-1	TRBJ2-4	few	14	CSARGDRGLDIQYF	TGCAGTGCTAGAGGGGACAGGGGATTGGACATTCAGTACTTC
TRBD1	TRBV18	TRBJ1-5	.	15	CASSPDRATNQPQHF	TGTGCCAGCTCACCCGACAGGGCTACCAATCAGCCCCAGCATTTT
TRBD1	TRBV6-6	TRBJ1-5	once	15	CASSEGQGRNQPQHF	TGTGCCAGCAGTGAAGGACAGGGGAGAAATCAGCCCCAGCATTTT
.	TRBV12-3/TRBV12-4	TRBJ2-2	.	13	CASSLLRAGELFF	TGTGCCAGCAGTTTACTGAGGGCCGGGGAGCTGTTTTTT
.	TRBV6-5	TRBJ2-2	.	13	CASSYDITGELFF	TGTGCCAGCAGTTACGATATCACCGGGGAGCTGTTTTTT
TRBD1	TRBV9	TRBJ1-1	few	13	CASSGRDRGWTFF	TGTGCCAGCAGCGGGCGGGACAGGGGTTGGACTTTCTTT
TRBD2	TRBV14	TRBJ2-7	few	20	CASSPLPGLAGVLESYEQYF	TGTGCCAGCAGCCCCTTGCCGGGACTAGCGGGAGTTTTGGAGTCCTACGAGCAGTACTTC
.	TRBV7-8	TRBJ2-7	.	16	CASSLWDTLASHEQYF	TGTGCCAGCAGCTTATGGGACACGCTCGCCTCCCACGAGCAGTACTTC
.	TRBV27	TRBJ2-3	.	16	CASSLSSPTVGDTQYF	TGTGCCAGCAGTTTATCGTCACCAACCGTCGGAGATACGCAGTATTTT
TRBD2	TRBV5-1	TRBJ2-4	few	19	CASSFSGLAGGLAKNIQYF	TGCGCCAGCAGCTTTTCGGGACTAGCGGGAGGGCTAGCCAAAAACATTCAGTACTTC
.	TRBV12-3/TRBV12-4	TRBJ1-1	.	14	CASSRGQSLLEAFF	TGTGCCAGCAGCCGTGGACAGTCTTTACTTGAAGCTTTCTTT
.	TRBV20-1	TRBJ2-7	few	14	CSARSRGGSYEQYF	TGCAGTGCTAGAAGTCGGGGCGGCTCCTACGAGCAGTACTTC
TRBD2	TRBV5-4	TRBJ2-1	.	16	CASSAGRSSGSNEQFF	TGTGCCAGCAGCGCTGGGCGGTCTAGCGGGAGCAATGAGCAGTTCTTC
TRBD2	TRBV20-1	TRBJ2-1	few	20	CSAPRPTSGRSYVESSEQFF	TGCAGTGCCCCCCGCCCGACTAGCGGGAGGTCTTACGTAGAGTCAAGTGAGCAGTTCTTC
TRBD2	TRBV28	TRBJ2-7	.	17	CASSPNSVAGGPYEQYF	TGTGCCAGCAGTCCGAACTCAGTAGCGGGAGGGCCCTACGAGCAGTACTTC
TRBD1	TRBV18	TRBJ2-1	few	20	CASSPGQAFSAVSSYNEQFF	TGTGCCAGCTCACCGGGACAGGCATTCAGTGCGGTTAGCTCCTACAATGAGCAGTTCTTC
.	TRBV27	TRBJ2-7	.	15	CASSLEPGLTYEQYF	TGTGCCAGCAGTCTCGAACCGGGACTTACCTACGAGCAGTACTTC
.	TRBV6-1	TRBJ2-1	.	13	CASSEMRGNEQFF	TGTGCCAGCAGTGAAATGCGGGGTAATGAGCAGTTCTTC
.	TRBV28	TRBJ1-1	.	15	CASSINRALNTEAFF	TGTGCCAGCAGTATAAACAGGGCCCTGAACACTGAAGCTTTCTTT
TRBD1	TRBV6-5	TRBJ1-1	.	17	CASSGTGKTLRNTEAFF	TGTGCCAGCAGTGGGACAGGCAAGACCTTAAGAAACACTGAAGCTTTCTTT
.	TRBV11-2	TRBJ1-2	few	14	CASSFGSGNYGYTF	TGTGCCAGCAGCTTTGGTTCAGGAAACTATGGCTACACCTTC
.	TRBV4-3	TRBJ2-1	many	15	CASSQDRTTYNEQFF	TGCGCCAGCAGCCAAGATCGGACTACCTACAATGAGCAGTTCTTC
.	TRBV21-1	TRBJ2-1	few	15	CASSIGTLWRNEQFF	TGTGCCAGCAGCATTGGGACCCTTTGGAGGAATGAGCAGTTCTTC
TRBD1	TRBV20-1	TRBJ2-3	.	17	CSAPPRSGQGFKDTQYF	TGCAGTGCTCCGCCGAGATCGGGACAGGGCTTCAAAGATACGCAGTATTTT
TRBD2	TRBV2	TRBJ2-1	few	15	CASSESLAGGHEQFF	TGTGCCAGCAGTGAAAGTCTAGCGGGAGGTCATGAGCAGTTCTTC
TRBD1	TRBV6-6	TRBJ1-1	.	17	CASSPRTGGFANTEAFF	TGTGCCAGCAGTCCGCGGACAGGGGGCTTTGCGAACACTGAAGCTTTCTTT
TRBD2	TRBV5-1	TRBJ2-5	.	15	CASSLLAGSGETQYF	TGCGCCAGCAGCTTACTAGCGGGCTCTGGAGAGACCCAGTACTTC
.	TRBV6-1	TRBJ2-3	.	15	CASRISGLSTDTQYF	TGTGCCAGCAGGATTTCGGGACTCAGCACAGATACGCAGTATTTT
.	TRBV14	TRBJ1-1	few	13	CASSRGGRTEAFF	TGTGCCAGCAGCCGTGGAGGCCGCACTGAAGCTTTCTTT
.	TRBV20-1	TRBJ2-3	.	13	CSAGGSVGDTQYF	TGCAGTGCCGGAGGCTCCGTGGGAGATACGCAGTATTTT
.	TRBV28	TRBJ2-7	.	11	CASSVAYEQYF	TGTGCCAGCAGTGTGGCATACGAGCAGTACTTC
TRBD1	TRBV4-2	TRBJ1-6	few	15	CASSQGQGYNSPLHF	TGTGCCAGCAGCCAAGGACAGGGCTATAATTCACCCCTCCACTTT
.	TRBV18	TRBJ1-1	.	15	CASSPQVGGGTEAFF	TGTGCCAGCTCACCCCAAGTTGGGGGTGGCACTGAAGCTTTCTTT
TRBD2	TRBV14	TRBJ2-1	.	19	CASRAESGASGSSYNEQFF	TGTGCCAGCAGGGCCGAGTCGGGGGCTAGCGGGAGCTCCTACAATGAGCAGTTCTTC
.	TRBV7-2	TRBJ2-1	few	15	CASSLEGGPYNEQFF	TGTGCCAGCAGCTTAGAAGGGGGGCCCTACAATGAGCAGTTCTTC
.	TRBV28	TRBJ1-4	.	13	CAIRTATNEKLFF	TGTGCCATTCGGACAGCAACTAATGAAAAACTGTTTTTT
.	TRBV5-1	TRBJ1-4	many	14	CASSLAEDGEKLFF	TGCGCCAGCAGCTTAGCCGAAGACGGGGAGAAACTGTTTTTT
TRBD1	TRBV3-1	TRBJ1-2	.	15	CASSQVLQGASGYTF	TGTGCCAGCAGCCAAGTTTTACAGGGGGCAAGTGGCTACACCTTC
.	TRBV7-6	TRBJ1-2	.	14	CASSRGALDGGYTF	TGTGCCAGCAGCCGGGGCGCACTGGATGGTGGCTACACCTTC
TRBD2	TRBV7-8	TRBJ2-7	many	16	CASSLGTSGKPYEQYF	TGTGCCAGCAGCTTAGGTACTAGCGGGAAACCCTACGAGCAGTACTTC
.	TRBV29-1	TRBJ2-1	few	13	CSVGRGDYNEQFF	TGCAGCGTTGGGAGAGGAGACTACAATGAGCAGTTCTTC
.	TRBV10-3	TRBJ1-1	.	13	CAIRADSNTEAFF	TGTGCCATCAGGGCCGACAGTAACACTGAAGCTTTCTTT
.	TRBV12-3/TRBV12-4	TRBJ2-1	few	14	CASSPWGSYNEQFF	TGTGCCAGCAGCCCTTGGGGGTCTTACAATGAGCAGTTCTTC